This TCR beta chain stems from a study of T cell responses to AZD1222 COVID-19 vaccine. General observations from the study: Spike-wide coverage was observed for vaccine-associated CD4 TCRs, with dominant responses at 160-218 and 743-854. Just six people given AZD1222 tested seropositive at baseline. Females made up more of the donors, who were largely white British, and clonal diversity may have come out too low.

Pooling covered second doses at about 4 or about 12 weeks. Generated by immunoSEQ multiplex PCR, the TCRdb table keeps only in-frame clones and is missing some. The table shows fewer than 180,000 clones, with about 93% occurring only once. Germline loops: CDR1 LNHDA, CDR2 SQIVND (reference sequence). The CDR3 runs 17 residues. V gave up 3 bases and J gave up 4 bases; unmatched junction bases: 8. In the case of this clone: Its antigen remains unidentified.

The clonotype was recovered from an adult who received the AZD1222 COVID-19 vaccine. This sequence joins TRBV19 and TRBJ2-2; 10 nucleotides agree with TRBD2. The sample in question was peripheral blood, obtained 28 days after the second AZD1222 dose. The CDR3 region is CASSILAGDMGTGELFF. The CDR3, as DNA: TGTGCCAGTAGTATCCTAGCGGGAGATATGGGCACCGGGGAGCTGTTTTTT.